This T cell receptor (beta chain) stems from a study of blood T cell repertoires in COVID-19. About the research overall: Specimens from acute and convalescent COVID-19 originated in the United States, Italy and Spain. T cells, B-cell-depleted T cells, or PBMCs provided the cDNA or gDNA that served as material.

The CDR3 spans 14 residues. V was trimmed by 4 bases and J by 3 bases, leaving 12 bases between them. CDR1 MDHEN and CDR2 SYDVKM come from the germline V gene. Original analysis: The assay estimated nucleated cells by amplifying reference gene primers. Profiling relied on immunoSEQ multiplex PCR, and the TCRdb table lists in-frame clones only, not all of them. V and J calls and clone size are those listed in that table; D and trimming were worked out from the DNA. The sample lists under 300,000 clones; around four fifths were seen once. Sequenced material: peripheral blood. The sequence came from a man younger than 45 who had recovered from COVID-19. The V gene is TRBV28, the J gene TRBJ2-5; perhaps TRBD1 as D (5 bases). The CDR3 is CASSSTVPEETQYF. The CDR3 DNA reads TGTGCCAGCAGTTCGACAGTACCTGAAGAGACCCAGTACTTC.